Listed here is a single T cell receptor beta chain. These data belong to a study of T cell changes during pregnancy in multiple sclerosis. In germline, CDR1 is SGHVS, CDR2 FQNEAQ. Trimming left V 4 bases short and J 3 bases short, with 9 bases between. The CDR3 is 14 amino acids. Clones were sequenced by immunoSEQ multiplex PCR, and TCRdb holds only the in-frame ones, with some missing. The repertoire has approximately 99,000 clones, 90% of them found once; the top ten carry around 0.76%. Sequencing used peripheral blood, obtained in the second trimester of pregnancy. The chain employs TRBV7-8 and TRBJ2-2; D not certain. The TCR comes from a female donor in good health, enrolled as a control in a pregnancy study. The DNA for the CDR3 is TGTGCCAGCAGCTCCCCTCGGGACACCGGGGAGCTGTTTTTT. Residues: CASSSPRDTGELFF. The full variable domain, with the rest looked up from reference TRBV7-8 and TRBJ2-2, is GAGVSQSPRYKVAKRGQDVALRCDPISGHVSLFWYQQALGQGPEFLTYFQNEAQLDKSGLPSDRFFAERPEGSVSTLKIQRTQQEDSAVYLCASSSPRDTGELFFGEGSRLTVL.